What follows are 30 T cell receptor beta chains derived from one specimen sequenced in a study of cytomegalovirus exposure and HLA in healthy donors. PCR primers comprised 60 Vbeta and 13 Jbeta primers. Clones were sequenced by immunoSEQ multiplex PCR, and TCRdb holds only the in-frame ones, with some missing. The table records around 170,000 clones, more than 75% of them present only once. The specimen sequenced was PBMCs. These receptors were collected from a woman aged 45-65 years in good health and CMV-seropositive.

This clone has only a few counts. This chain uses TRBV7-3 with TRBJ1-1; no reliable D call. Germline loops: CDR1 SGHTA, CDR2 FQGTGA. Trimming took off 6 bases at V and 3 bases at J, with 14 bases between the two ends. This CDR3 comprises 14 residues. As DNA, the CDR3 is TGTGCCAGCAGGTTAGGTGTCGGGGACACTGAAGCTTTCTTT. Translating it yields CASRLGVGDTEAFF. Drawing the rest from reference TRBV7-3 and TRBJ1-1, the complete variable domain is GAGVSQTPSNKVTEKGKYVELRCDPISGHTALYWYRQSLGQGPEFLIYFQGTGAADDSGLPNDRFFAVRPEGSVSTLKIQRTERGDSAVYLCASRLGVGDTEAFFGQGTRLTVV.

This sequence joins TRBV7-2 and TRBJ2-5; tentative D call: TRBD2 (7 bases). The germline V gene encodes CDR1 SGHTA and CDR2 FQGNSA. The V and J ends lost 5 bases and 5 bases respectively, with 18 bases between them. This CDR3 spans 15 amino acids. In nucleotides, the CDR3 is TGTGCCAGCAGCCTAGGGGGGGGGCAATTGGAGACCCAGTACTTC. Protein: CASSLGGGQLETQYF.

V is TRBV7-9 and J is TRBJ2-5; possibly TRBD2 for D (6 bases). The CDR3 has 13 residues. CDR1 is SEHNR and CDR2 is FQNEAQ in the germline V gene (reference sequence). Between the trimmed V and J ends, which lost 3 bases and 3 bases, there was a span of 8 bases. Written as DNA, the CDR3 is TGTGCCAGCAGCTTTGGCGGGAAAGAGACCCAGTACTTC. It codes for CASSFGGKETQYF.

This clone was seen only once. The rearrangement links TRBV9 to TRBJ2-3; 8 nucleotides agree with TRBD1. V lost 7 bases, J lost 4 bases, and 11 bases stayed unmatched. The CDR3 is 15 residues long. The germline V gene has CDR1 SGDLS and CDR2 YYNGEE. The CDR3 is CASDGGAGGADTQYF. For the CDR3, the DNA is TGTGCCAGCGACGGCGGGGCAGGGGGCGCAGATACGCAGTATTTT. The full variable domain, its missing parts supplied by reference TRBV9 and TRBJ2-3, is DSGVTQTPKHLITATGQRVTLRCSPRSGDLSVYWYQQSLDQGLQFLIQYYNGEERAKGNILERFSAQQFPDLHSELNLSSLELGDSALYFCASDGGAGGADTQYFGPGTRLTVL.

The V and J genes are TRBV7-3 and TRBJ2-1; D call uncertain. Germline CDR1 reads SGHTA; CDR2 reads FQGTGA. V dropped 2 bases and J dropped 0 bases, with 11 bases sitting between them. The CDR3 consists of 16 residues. The chain's CDR3 is CASSLGPLPSYNEQFF. The CDR3 DNA reads TGTGCCAGCAGCTTAGGCCCCCTTCCCTCCTACAATGAGCAGTTCTTC.

This sequence joins TRBV11-2 and TRBJ2-2, with TRBD1 as a possible D gene (5 bases). Per germline, CDR1 SGHAT and CDR2 FQNNGV. The CDR3 is 15 amino acids. V lost 3 bases to trimming and J lost 1 base, with 9 bases between them. CDR3 residues: CASSFDSLNTGELFF. The CDR3 nucleotides are TGTGCCAGCAGCTTTGACAGCCTGAACACCGGGGAGCTGTTTTTT.

V usage is TRBV4-1 and J usage is TRBJ2-7, with TRBD2 matching over 9 bases. V dropped 6 bases and J dropped 6; count of bases not matched to a gene: 12. The germline CDR1 and CDR2 sequences are MGHRA and YSYEKL. CDR3 length: 15 amino acids. CDR3 sequence: CASSLSGGRTGEQYF. The CDR3 bases are TGCGCCAGCAGTCTTAGCGGGGGAAGGACAGGCGAGCAGTACTTC.

The genes are TRBV25-1 and TRBJ1-1; TRBD1 matches at 7 bases. Unmatched junction bases numbered 10, after V lost 3 bases and J lost 6 bases. The CDR3 runs to 15 residues. Germline CDR1 MGHDK, CDR2 SYGVNS. The DNA of the CDR3 is TGTGCCAGCAGTGAGACGAGCAGGGGGTCCTCTGAAGCTTTCTTT. It yields the protein CASSETSRGSSEAFF. Based on the CDR3 plus reference TRBV25-1 and TRBJ1-1, the full variable domain is EADIYQTPRYLVIGTGKKITLECSQTMGHDKMYWYQQDPGMELHLIHYSYGVNSTEKGDLSSESTVSRIRTEHFPLTLESARPSHTSQYLCASSETSRGSSEAFFGQGTRLTVV.

The chain is built from TRBV7-6 and TRBJ1-6, with 8 bases aligning to TRBD1. The trim removed 5 bases at V and 10 bases at J, leaving 7 bases unmatched. This CDR3 has 14 residues. Germline V lookup: CDR1 SGHVS, CDR2 FNYEAQ. CDR3 sequence reads: CASSPDRAESPLHF. The DNA of the CDR3 is TGTGCCAGCAGCCCGGACAGGGCAGAATCACCCCTCCACTTT.

J is TRBJ2-1 and V is TRBV11-2; the D gene is possibly TRBD2 (6 bases). The CDR3 extends over 13 amino acids. Per germline, CDR1 SGHAT and CDR2 FQNNGV. V was trimmed by 1 base and J by 9 bases, leaving 10 bases between them. This CDR3 is CASSLVVAAEQFF. The CDR3 DNA reads as TGTGCCAGCAGCTTAGTGGTAGCGGCTGAGCAGTTCTTC.

The CDR3 here is CASSQGNRNTEAFF. CDR3 in DNA: TGCGCCAGCAGCCAAGGAAACAGGAACACTGAAGCTTTCTTT. The gene calls are TRBV4-1 and TRBJ1-1; D is unclear. The length of the CDR3 is 14 residues. CDR1 and CDR2 (germline): MGHRA, YSYEKL. V was shortened by 1 base and J by 1 base, with 7 bases between the two germline ends.

The chain carries TRBV6-5 and TRBJ2-4; unclear D gene. CDR1 is MNHEY and CDR2 is SVGAGI in the germline V gene. The V gene lost 7 bases and the J gene lost 7 bases, with 11 bases spanning the gap. This CDR3 has 12 amino acids. CDR3 amino acids: CASMQTRNIQYF. The CDR3 DNA follows: TGTGCCAGCATGCAGACACGGAACATTCAGTACTTC.

J is TRBJ2-6 and V is TRBV5-1; TRBD2 might be the D (5 bases). The germline CDR1 and CDR2 sequences are SGHRS and YFSETQ. The CDR3 runs to 14 residues. V lost 6 bases, J lost 4 bases, and 11 bases lay in between. This chain's CDR3 is CASTGSAGANVLTF. In DNA, the CDR3 is TGCGCCAGCACGGGGTCTGCCGGGGCCAACGTCCTGACTTTC.

The chain combines TRBV6-1 with TRBJ2-5; D is perhaps TRBD2 (7 bases). Between the trimmed V and J ends, which lost 5 bases and 5 bases, there was a span of 15 bases. The CDR3 sequence is 14 residues long. Germline V gives CDR1 MNHNS, CDR2 SASEGT. CDR3 sequence: CASSPPGGVETQYF. As DNA, the CDR3 is TGTGCCAGCAGTCCCCCGGGGGGCGTGGAGACCCAGTACTTC.

This clone is medium-sized. Other DNA sequences of this sample code for an identical CDR3. The chain is built from TRBV19 and TRBJ1-1; D remains unclear. The CDR3 loop spans 16 amino acids. V shed 3 bases and J shed 4 bases, with 18 bases lying between them. Germline V gene lookup returns CDR1 LNHDA and CDR2 SQIVND (reference sequence). The CDR3 here is CASSIYGDLESTEAFF. As DNA, the CDR3 is TGTGCCAGTAGTATCTACGGGGATTTGGAGTCCACTGAAGCTTTCTTT.

The V gene is TRBV10-2, the J gene TRBJ2-1; D gene uncertain. This CDR3 is built from 12 residues. V lost 6 bases to trimming and J lost 5 bases, with 8 bases between them. From germline, CDR1 is WSHSY and CDR2 SAAADI. The CDR3 loop reads CASSRVNNEQFF. The CDR3 bases are TGCGCCAGCAGCCGCGTTAACAATGAGCAGTTCTTC.

V usage is TRBV7-8 and J usage is TRBJ2-7; D call uncertain. The germline V gene has CDR1 SGHVS and CDR2 FQNEAQ. The CDR3 loop spans 14 amino acids. The ends were cut back, 1 base at V and 4 bases at J, with 11 bases in the middle. For the CDR3, the DNA is TGTGCCAGCAGCTTAGGAGAACCCCGATACGAGCAGTACTTC. Protein: CASSLGEPRYEQYF.

The chain uses TRBV7-8 and TRBJ1-5, with D unclear. Germline CDR1 is SGHVS and CDR2 is FQNEAQ. Between the trimmed V and J ends, which lost 3 bases and 9 bases, there was a span of 12 bases. CDR3 length: 13 amino acids. The CDR3 sequence: CASSLRSQRPQHF. The CDR3 DNA sequence: TGTGCCAGCAGCTTGCGGTCTCAACGGCCCCAGCATTTT.

The V call is TRBV28, the J call TRBJ2-3; 12 positions match TRBD2. The germline V gene encodes CDR1 MDHEN and CDR2 SYDVKM. The CDR3 runs 17 residues. V was pared by 8 bases and J by 2 bases, with 11 bases of the junction left unmatched. The CDR3 here is CASAGGLAGGDTDTQYF. Written as DNA, the CDR3 is TGTGCCAGCGCCGGGGGACTAGCGGGTGGGGACACAGATACGCAGTATTTT.

The chain uses TRBV11-2 and TRBJ1-2, with 7 bases matching TRBD1. With V trimmed by 5 bases and J by 3 bases, 6 bases remained unmatched. CDR1 and CDR2 from the germline V gene are SGHAT and FQNNGV. The CDR3 spans 14 residues. In DNA, the CDR3 is TGTGCCAGCAGCCCCGGACAGGCGTACTATGGCTACACCTTC. It yields the protein CASSPGQAYYGYTF. Supplemented by reference TRBV11-2 and TRBJ1-2, the full variable domain reads EAGVAQSPRYKIIEKRQSVAFWCNPISGHATLYWYQQILGQGPKLLIQFQNNGVVDDSQLPKDRFSAERLKGVDSTLKIQPAKLEDSAVYLCASSPGQAYYGYTFGSGTRLTVV.

This clone was counted between two and nine times. As DNA, the CDR3 is TGTGCCAGCAGCCTTTATACGCAGTATTTT. Protein product: CASSLYTQYF. The chain has TRBV5-8 and TRBJ2-3, with D unclear. The CDR3 spans 10 residues. CDR1 is SGHTS, CDR2 YDEGEE, per germline. Between the trimmed V and J ends, which lost 4 bases and 7 bases, there was a span of 4 bases. Looking up the rest from reference TRBV5-8 and TRBJ2-3 gives the full variable domain: EAGVTQSPTHLIKTRGQQATLRCSPISGHTSVYWYQQALGLGLQFLLWYDEGEERNRGNFPPRFSGRQFPNYSSELNVNALELEDSALYLCASSLYTQYFGPGTRLTVL.

The rearrangement uses TRBV7-9 and TRBJ2-2; D possibly corresponds to TRBD1 (5 bases). From germline, CDR1 is SEHNR and CDR2 FQNEAQ (reference sequence). Trimming took 2 bases from V and 1 from J, leaving 5 bases between them. CDR3 size: 14 residues. The CDR3, as DNA: TGTGCCAGCAGCTTAACAGGGAACACCGGGGAGCTGTTTTTT. This translates into CASSLTGNTGELFF.

The chain combines TRBV6-1 with TRBJ2-3; D remains ambiguous. The CDR3 loop spans 15 amino acids. Trimming cost V 4 bases and J 0 bases, with 11 bases left between them. Germline V lookup: CDR1 MNHNS, CDR2 SASEGT. The CDR3 is CASSGLYFSTDTQYF. CDR3 DNA: TGTGCCAGCAGTGGCCTTTACTTCAGCACAGATACGCAGTATTTT.

A note on this clone: The identical CDR3 is also encoded by other nucleotide sequences in the sample. The V gene is TRBV5-1, the J gene TRBJ2-3, with 7 bases lining up with TRBD2. The CDR3 sequence is 13 residues long. Germline-derived CDR1 and CDR2 are SGHRS and YFSETQ. V was pared by 5 bases and J by 1 base, with 1 base of the junction left unmatched. The CDR3 region has the DNA TGCGCCAGCAGTCGGGGGGGCACAGATACGCAGTATTTT. Its translation is CASSRGGTDTQYF.

The gene calls are TRBV7-2 and TRBJ2-3, with D possibly being TRBD2 (6 bases). CDR1 SGHTA and CDR2 FQGNSA come from the germline V gene. V was trimmed by 3 bases and J by 2 bases, leaving 9 bases between them. The CDR3 has 14 residues. The CDR3 bases are TGTGCCAGCAGCTTGACTAGGACCACAGATACGCAGTATTTT. Translating gives CASSLTRTTDTQYF.

This clone was seen a few times. The J gene is TRBJ2-7, the V gene TRBV19; possibly TRBD1 for D (6 bases). The CDR3 runs to 14 residues. CDR1 and CDR2 from the germline V gene are LNHDA and SQIVND (reference sequence). V lost 1 base and J 1 base, leaving 8 bases between the germline ends. The CDR3 sequence: CASSIGGQSYEQYF. In DNA, the CDR3 is TGTGCCAGTAGTATAGGAGGACAGTCCTACGAGCAGTACTTC.

The V call is TRBV28, the J call TRBJ2-7, with D possibly being TRBD2 (7 bases). The CDR3 consists of 13 residues. Germline CDR1 is MDHEN and CDR2 is SYDVKM. Trimming stripped 3 bases from V and 4 bases from J, with 10 bases between. The CDR3 sequence: CASSLGGQYEQYF. CDR3 bases: TGTGCCAGCAGTTTGGGGGGGCAGTACGAGCAGTACTTC. The variable domain in full, with the rest retrieved from reference TRBV28 and TRBJ2-7, is DVKVTQSSRYLVKRTGEKVFLECVQDMDHENMFWYRQDPGLGLRLIYFSYDVKMKEKGDIPEGYSVSREKKERFSLILESASTNQTSMYLCASSLGGQYEQYFGPGTRLTVT.

Notes on this clone: Distinct nucleotide sequences in the sample also encode this CDR3. V is TRBV7-3 and J is TRBJ1-2; possible D gene TRBD1, 5 bases. The CDR3 runs to 17 residues. V dropped 2 bases and J dropped 3 bases, with 19 bases sitting between them. CDR1 and CDR2 (germline): SGHTA, FQGTGA. The CDR3 is CASSLFPRGKFDYGYTF. CDR3 in DNA: TGTGCCAGCAGCTTATTTCCCCGGGGGAAGTTCGACTATGGCTACACCTTC. Full variable domain (remainder filled in from reference TRBV7-3 and TRBJ1-2): GAGVSQTPSNKVTEKGKYVELRCDPISGHTALYWYRQSLGQGPEFLIYFQGTGAADDSGLPNDRFFAVRPEGSVSTLKIQRTERGDSAVYLCASSLFPRGKFDYGYTFGSGTRLTVV.

This clone was seen only a few times. The V and J genes are TRBV6-1 and TRBJ2-7; D is possibly TRBD2 (5 bases). This CDR3 is built from 15 residues. Trimming removed 4 bases from V and 0 bases from J, with 13 bases in between. Per the germline V gene, CDR1 is MNHNS and CDR2 is SASEGT. The CDR3 here is CASSVQRRSSYEQYF. CDR3 bases: TGTGCCAGCAGTGTACAGCGGAGAAGCTCCTACGAGCAGTACTTC.

The chain carries TRBV5-1 and TRBJ1-2; 7 nucleotides line up with TRBD1. V shed 4 bases and J 8 bases; nucleotides not matched to a gene: 8. Per the germline V gene, CDR1 is SGHRS and CDR2 is YFSETQ. The CDR3 length is 13 residues. The CDR3 DNA reads as TGCGCCAGCAGCCAGGACAGGTTGGAGGGCTACACCTTC. Translated: CASSQDRLEGYTF.